Each of the 11 T cell receptor delta chains below was sequenced from the same sample in a study of DNA immune sequencing with unique molecular identifiers. All 8 TRDV and 4 TRDJ genes were targeted in 32-plex amplification of genomic DNA. A 12-nucleotide UMI was added during approximately 3 barcoding PCR cycles before adapter PCR. TCRdb called clones from the multiplex PCR reads again using CATT. This sample carries approximately 2,000 delta-chain clones, roughly 11% of them seen once, and the ten largest clones take around 50%. The sequencing input was gamma-delta T cells enriched from blood buffy coat, or unenriched PBMCs (not recorded which). The receptors come from a human donor in good health.

The chain joins TRDV1 to TRDJ1, with 10 bases aligning to TRDD3. The J gene was missing in TCRdb and was found by matching the end of the DNA to germline. CDR3 length: 21 residues. CDR1 TSWWSYY and CDR2 QGS come from the germline V gene. The V segment lost 1 base and the J segment 1 base; nucleotides outside the gene matches: 18. The DNA for the CDR3 is TGTGCTCTTGGGGAACCCCGGGGCGAGATGGGGGATACCTTGGGCACCGATAAACTCATCTTT. As protein: CALGEPRGEMGDTLGTDKLIF.

This clone was picked up a small number of times. The protein TCRdb gives is from a much larger clone and does not agree with this DNA's translation at residue 14, likely a read error; the protein shown here comes from the DNA. The chain has TRDV2 and TRDJ3, with D maybe TRDD3 (5 bases). This CDR3 is built from 19 residues. Germline CDR1 is GEAIGNYY and CDR2 is EKD. The CDR3 loop reads CACDTAGGASSWDSRQMFF. CDR3 nucleotide sequence: TGTGCCTGTGACACCGCCGGGGGGGCTAGCTCCTGGGACTCCCGACAGATGTTTTTC.

This chain connects TRDV2 to TRDJ1; TRDD3 aligns across 11 bases. Germline trimming cut 0 bases from V and 0 bases from J; bases unmatched to any gene: 32. CDR3 length: 26 amino acids. The germline CDR1 and CDR2 sequences are GEAIGNYY and EKD. The CDR3 is CACDTVVPTKFTGGYEKMGDTDKLIF. The DNA for the CDR3 is TGTGCCTGTGACACCGTAGTACCTACGAAATTTACTGGGGGATATGAAAAGATGGGGGACACCGATAAACTCATCTTT.

This clone has more than one count but fewer than ten. The protein given by TCRdb reflects a much larger clone and differs at residue 7 from this DNA's translation, likely from a read error; the protein shown is the DNA's translation. V and J are TRDV2 and TRDJ1; D is unresolved. Trimming pared 3 bases from V and 0 bases from J, leaving 13 bases between. Germline CDR1 and CDR2: GEAIGNYY and EKD. This CDR3 region has 15 residues. The CDR3 DNA sequence: TGTGCCTGTGACCTACTGAGGACAGACACCGATAAACTCATCTTT. Encoded protein: CACDLLRTDTDKLIF.

The J gene is TRDJ1, the V gene TRDV1; D call uncertain. Germline V CDR1 and CDR2: TSWWSYY, QGS. CDR3 length: 17 amino acids. V gave up 0 bases and J gave up 0 bases, with 14 bases separating them. The CDR3 nucleotides are TGTGCTCTTGGGGAACTGTACGAGGAGTTTTACACCGATAAACTCATCTTT. Its translation is CALGELYEEFYTDKLIF.

As for this clone: Since a far larger clone is one base different, this is likely a read error. The chain couples TRDV2 to TRDJ3; D is ambiguous. The CDR3 has 18 amino acids. Germline assignment: CDR1 GEAIGNYY and CDR2 EKD. The V gene lost 0 bases and the J gene lost 1 base, with 12 bases spanning the gap. CDR3 sequence (DNA): TGTGCCTGTGACACCGCTGTGGCGACTTCCTGGGACACCCGACAGATGTTTTTC. Its translation is CACDTAVATSWDTRQMFF.

This clone came up many times. The mismatch at residue 7 between this DNA's translation and the TCRdb protein of a much larger clone likely reflects a read error; the protein shown is translated from the DNA. CDR3 protein: CACAQLRDRDDKLIF. DNA of the CDR3: TGTGCCTGTGCCCAACTGAGGGATAGGGACGATAAACTCATCTTT. The V and J genes are TRDV2 and TRDJ1, with D tentatively TRDD3 (6 bases). CDR1 GEAIGNYY and CDR2 EKD come from the germline V gene. Trimming removed 5 bases from V and 4 bases from J, with 19 bases in between. The CDR3 sequence is 15 residues long.

This clone occurred a few times. TCRdb lists the protein of a much larger clone for this DNA, which differs at residue 7, so this is likely a read error; the protein given here is translated from the DNA itself. This chain uses TRDV2 with TRDJ1; 8 nucleotides match TRDD3. The junction had 8 bases not matched to a gene; V was cut back by 0 bases and J by 0 bases. CDR3 size: 17 residues. Germline CDR1 and CDR2: GEAIGNYY and EKD. CDR3 amino acids: CACDTVLGYGNTDKLIF. The DNA of the CDR3 is TGTGCCTGTGACACCGTGCTGGGATACGGTAACACCGATAAACTCATCTTT.

This clone was seen more than once but under ten times. The gene calls are TRAV29/DV5 and TRDJ1; the match to TRDD2 covers 8 bases. TCRdb is silent on the J gene; assignment here came from matching the DNA to germline. Trimming removed 1 base from V and 7 bases from J; junction bases left unmatched: 33. Germline CDR1 and CDR2: NSMFDY and ISSIKDK. The CDR3 has 22 residues. In DNA, the CDR3 is TGTGCAGCAAGCCGTTTTTGGTCTTCCTACCATGTGGGGAGTGGTGGGGACCCTAAACTCATCTTT. This sequence encodes CAASRFWSSYHVGSGGDPKLIF.

A few counts support this clone. This could be a read error, since a much larger clone is one nucleotide away. Other DNA variants within this sample encode the same CDR3. The rearrangement links TRDV2 to TRDJ3; 8 bases are shared with TRDD3. CDR3 length equals 19 residues. Per the germline V gene, CDR1 is GEAIGNYY and CDR2 is EKD. CDR3 loop: CACDRTGGPSSWDTRQMFF. In nucleotides, the CDR3 is TGCGCCTGTGACCGGACTGGGGGCCCCAGCTCCTGGGACACCCGACAGATGTTTTTC.

This clone was detected a few times. This likely came from a read error, as a far larger clone is one base away. Other DNA sequences of this sample code for an identical CDR3. This chain uses TRDV2 with TRDJ1; D is perhaps TRDD3 (6 bases). In germline, CDR1 is GEAIGNYY, CDR2 EKD. Trimming cost V 3 bases and J 3 bases, with 31 bases left between them. The CDR3 totals 20 residues. The CDR3 protein is CACDPVLGDAKGRGPDKLIF. In nucleotides, the CDR3 is TGTGCCTGTGACCCCGTACTAGGGGATGCGAAAGGGAGAGGACCCGATAAACTCATCTTT.